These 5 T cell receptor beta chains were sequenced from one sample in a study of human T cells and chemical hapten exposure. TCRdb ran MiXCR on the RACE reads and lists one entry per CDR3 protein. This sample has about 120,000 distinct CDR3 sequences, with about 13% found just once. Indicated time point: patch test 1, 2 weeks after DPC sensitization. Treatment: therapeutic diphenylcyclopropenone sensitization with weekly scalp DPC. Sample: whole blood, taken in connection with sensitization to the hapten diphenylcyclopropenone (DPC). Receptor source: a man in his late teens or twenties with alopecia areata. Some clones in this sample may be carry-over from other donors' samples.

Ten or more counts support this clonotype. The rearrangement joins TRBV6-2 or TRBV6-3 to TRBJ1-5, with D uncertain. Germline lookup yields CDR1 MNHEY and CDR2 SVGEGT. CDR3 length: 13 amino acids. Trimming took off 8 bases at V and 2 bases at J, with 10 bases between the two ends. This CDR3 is CASRTSGNQPQHF. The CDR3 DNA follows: TGTGCCAGCCGGACGAGTGGCAATCAGCCCCAGCATTTT.

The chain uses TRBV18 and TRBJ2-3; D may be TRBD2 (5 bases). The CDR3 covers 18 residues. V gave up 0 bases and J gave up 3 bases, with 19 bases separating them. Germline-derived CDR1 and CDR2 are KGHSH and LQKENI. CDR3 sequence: CASSPPLTPGMRTDTQYF. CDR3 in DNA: TGTGCCAGCTCACCACCTTTAACTCCGGGAATGAGGACAGATACGCAGTATTTT.

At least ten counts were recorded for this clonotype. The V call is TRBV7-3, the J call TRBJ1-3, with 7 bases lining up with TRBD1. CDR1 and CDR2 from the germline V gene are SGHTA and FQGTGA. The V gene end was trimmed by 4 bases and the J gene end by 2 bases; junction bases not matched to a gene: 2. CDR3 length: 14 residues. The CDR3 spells CASSSGTAGNTIYF. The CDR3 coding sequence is TGTGCCAGCAGCTCGGGGACAGCTGGAAACACCATATATTTT.

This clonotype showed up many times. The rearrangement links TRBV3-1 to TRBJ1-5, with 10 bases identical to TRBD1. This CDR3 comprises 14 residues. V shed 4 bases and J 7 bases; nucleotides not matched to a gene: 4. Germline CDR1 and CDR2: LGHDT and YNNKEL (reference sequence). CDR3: CASSLGTGVQPQHF. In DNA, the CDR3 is TGTGCCAGCAGCCTGGGGACAGGGGTGCAGCCCCAGCATTTT.

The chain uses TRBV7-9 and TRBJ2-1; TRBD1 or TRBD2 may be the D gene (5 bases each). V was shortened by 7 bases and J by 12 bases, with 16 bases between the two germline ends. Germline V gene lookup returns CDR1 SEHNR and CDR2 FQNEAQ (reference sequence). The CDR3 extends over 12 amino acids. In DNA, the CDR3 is TGTGCCAGCACCCCCTGGGGGACGGCGCAGTTCTTC. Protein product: CASTPWGTAQFF.